This T cell receptor (beta chain) was sequenced for a study of blood T cell repertoires in COVID-19. The germline V and J ends were trimmed by 4 bases and 4 bases, with 12 bases remaining between them. CDR1 is SGHRS, CDR2 YFSETQ, per germline. This CDR3 region has 13 residues. Only in-frame clones appear in the TCRdb table, and some are missing; sequencing was by immunoSEQ multiplex PCR. The repertoire includes roughly 51,000 clones, roughly 91% of them detected once, and 6.5% sits in the top ten. Input material: peripheral blood. J is TRBJ2-7 and V is TRBV5-1, with D tentatively TRBD2 (5 bases). The clonotype comes from a man aged 45-60 years with active COVID-19. CDR3: CASSKGSGYEQYF. DNA for the CDR3: TGCGCCAGCAGCAAAGGGTCGGGATACGAGCAGTACTTC.